Below, one T cell receptor (beta chain) is given with its context. Random hexamers were used to reverse transcribe the RNA input (about 0.45 to 1 ug). Across 54 Vbeta and 13 Jbeta, immunoSEQ multiplex PCR amplified TCR beta CDR3. Each CDR3 protein is one row after TCRdb ran MiXCR on the immunoSEQ multiplex PCR reads. In the table there are approximately 110,000 distinct CDR3 sequences, around 95% of which are singletons. The data are from a study of CD8 T cells in Susac syndrome. This CDR3 spans 16 amino acids. Germline V lookup: CDR1 SEHNR, CDR2 FQNEAQ (reference sequence). Trimming stripped 5 bases from V and 3 bases from J, with 16 bases between.

The genes are TRBV7-9 and TRBJ1-4; D remains unclear. The source of this sequence is a human donor in good health. Sequencing input: CD4+ T cells from PBMCs. The DNA for the CDR3 is TGTGCCAGCAGCGAAAGGAGGGCACGGGCTAATGAAAAACTGTTTTTT. Protein sequence: CASSERRARANEKLFF.